Shown below are 15 T cell receptor beta chains from a single sample sequenced in a study of T cell responses to AZD1222 COVID-19 vaccine. TCRdb's copy holds only in-frame clones and misses some; the assay was immunoSEQ multiplex PCR. This sample has 250,000 to 300,000 clones, with almost 95% found just once. The source material was peripheral blood, sampled 28 days after the second AZD1222 dose. All receptors come from an adult who received the AZD1222 COVID-19 vaccine.

This clone was counted a single time. The rearrangement uses TRBV9 and TRBJ2-5, with TRBD2 as a possible D gene (6 bases). CDR1 and CDR2 from the germline V gene are SGDLS and YYNGEE. Trimming pared 4 bases from V and 5 bases from J, leaving 12 bases between. The CDR3 length is 13 residues. DNA of the CDR3: TGTGCCAGCAGCCCCGGAGGAGGGGAGACCCAGTACTTC. Amino acid sequence: CASSPGGGETQYF.

This clone has a single count. V and J are TRBV2 and TRBJ2-3, with D possibly TRBD2 on 6 matching bases. The ends were cut back, 6 bases at V and 3 bases at J, with 13 bases in the middle. CDR1 and CDR2 (germline): SNHLY, FYNNEI. The CDR3 has 14 residues. This CDR3 reads CASSLAMGTDTQYF. CDR3 sequence (DNA): TGTGCCAGCAGCCTAGCGATGGGAACAGATACGCAGTATTTT.

This chain uses TRBV7-2 with TRBJ2-3; the D is unclear. V lost 5 bases and J 2 bases, leaving 5 bases between the germline ends. The CDR3 has 12 amino acids. The germline V gene has CDR1 SGHTA and CDR2 FQGNSA. The CDR3 reads CASSLYTDTQYF. The CDR3 coding sequence is TGTGCCAGCAGCCTTTACACAGATACGCAGTATTTT.

This rearrangement joins TRBV7-9 to TRBJ1-2, with 7 bases that match TRBD1. This CDR3 contains 14 residues. Germline CDR1 is SEHNR and CDR2 is FQNEAQ (reference sequence). J was trimmed by 0 bases and V by 3 bases; bases with no gene match: 1. DNA for the CDR3: TGTGCCAGCAGCTTGGGGACAGCTAACTATGGCTACACCTTC. Amino acid sequence: CASSLGTANYGYTF. The variable domain in full, completed from reference TRBV7-9 and TRBJ1-2, reads DTGVSQNPRHKITKRGQNVTFRCDPISEHNRLYWYRQTLGQGPEFLTYFQNEAQLEKSRLLSDRFSAERPKGSFSTLEIQRTEQGDSAMYLCASSLGTANYGYTFGSGTRLTVV.

CDR3 region: CSVPGLVSYNEQFF. The CDR3 DNA is TGCAGCGTTCCGGGACTAGTAAGCTACAATGAGCAGTTCTTC. The chain carries TRBV29-1 and TRBJ2-1; 8 bases match TRBD2. The CDR3 consists of 14 residues. The ends lost 5 bases at V and 3 bases at J; junction bases unmatched: 6. Looked up from germline, CDR1 is SQVTM and CDR2 is ANQGSEA.

The chain recombines TRBV5-6 with TRBJ2-3, with D perhaps TRBD2 (6 bases). Trimming pared 4 bases from V and 3 bases from J, leaving 9 bases between. CDR3 length: 13 amino acids. In germline, CDR1 is SGHDT, CDR2 YYEEEE. The CDR3 spells CASSPEGTDTQYF. CDR3 nucleotides: TGTGCCAGCAGCCCGGAGGGAACAGATACGCAGTATTTT.

The chain recombines TRBV6-5 with TRBJ2-5; tentatively, D is TRBD1 (5 bases). CDR3 size: 14 residues. Germline-derived CDR1 and CDR2 are MNHEY and SVGAGI. V lost 1 base to trimming and J lost 4 bases, with 10 bases between them. The CDR3 reads CASSYWGRGETQYF. DNA of the CDR3: TGTGCCAGCAGTTACTGGGGCCGAGGAGAGACCCAGTACTTC.

The chain employs TRBV4-1 and TRBJ1-1; no definite D call. Per the germline V gene, CDR1 is MGHRA and CDR2 is YSYEKL. V was shortened by 3 bases and J by 2 bases, with 10 bases between the two germline ends. This CDR3 region has 14 residues. The CDR3 is CASSQVGSNTEAFF. In DNA form, the CDR3 reads TGCGCCAGCAGCCAGGTGGGGAGCAACACTGAAGCTTTCTTT.

The V call is TRBV6-5, the J call TRBJ2-3; no definite D call. The germline V gene encodes CDR1 MNHEY and CDR2 SVGAGI. The CDR3 length is 14 residues. V lost 4 bases to trimming and J lost 2 bases, with 10 bases between them. CDR3 coding DNA: TGTGCCAGCAGTTTCAACGGTTTCACAGATACGCAGTATTTT. Protein product: CASSFNGFTDTQYF.

The DNA for the CDR3 is TGCGCCAGCAGTCACCCCGGACAGTGTTATAGCAATCAGCCCCAGCATTTT. Amino acid sequence: CASSHPGQCYSNQPQHF. The chain combines TRBV23-1 with TRBJ1-5; TRBD1 might be the D (6 bases). TRBV23-1 is filed as an ORF, its function uncertain. There are 17 residues in the CDR3. Trimming cost V 3 bases and J 0 bases, with 15 bases left between them.

The V call is TRBV9, the J call TRBJ2-6; 8 nucleotides line up with TRBD2. The CDR3 totals 17 residues. Germline V lookup: CDR1 SGDLS, CDR2 YYNGEE. Trimming at V came to 7 bases and at J to 0 bases, leaving 9 bases not matched to a gene. CDR3 sequence reads: CASGRGLAGSGANVLTF. For the CDR3, the DNA is TGTGCCAGCGGTCGAGGCCTAGCGGGCTCTGGGGCCAACGTCCTGACTTTC.

The V call is TRBV18, the J call TRBJ1-2, with D possibly being TRBD1 (5 bases). CDR1 is KGHSH and CDR2 is LQKENI in the germline V gene. The CDR3 covers 14 residues. V lost 1 base to trimming and J lost 5 bases, with 11 bases between them. In DNA form, the CDR3 reads TGTGCCAGCTCACCACGGGACCCCGGGTATGGCTACACCTTC. Protein product: CASSPRDPGYGYTF.

The CDR3 reads CASSPDTGISGNTIYF. The CDR3 DNA is TGCGCCAGCAGCCCTGATACAGGTATCTCTGGAAACACCATATATTTT. V usage is TRBV5-1 and J usage is TRBJ1-3, with D maybe TRBD1 (5 bases). The CDR3 has 16 amino acids. CDR1 is SGHRS and CDR2 is YFSETQ in the germline V gene. Trimming stripped 4 bases from V and 0 bases from J, with 14 bases between.

The chain joins TRBV10-2 to TRBJ1-1; possibly TRBD1 for D (5 bases). V was cut by 0 bases and J by 8 bases, with 13 bases left in between. The CDR3 loop spans 14 amino acids. Germline values: CDR1 WSHSY, CDR2 SAAADI. This chain's CDR3 is CASSESIRVGEAFF. CDR3 DNA: TGCGCCAGCAGTGAGTCGATCAGGGTGGGGGAAGCTTTCTTT.

About this clone itself: The sample holds other DNA sequences that translate to the same CDR3. The rearrangement joins TRBV7-9 to TRBJ2-7; D is perhaps TRBD2 (7 bases). The CDR3 runs to 13 residues. Germline V lookup: CDR1 SEHNR, CDR2 FQNEAQ (reference sequence). V lost 5 bases to trimming and J lost 4 bases, with 12 bases between them. The CDR3 nucleotides read TGTGCCAGCAGCCTAGAGGGGGGGTACGAGCAGTACTTC. Protein sequence: CASSLEGGYEQYF. Using reference TRBV7-9 and TRBJ2-7 for the parts outside the CDR3, the full variable domain is DTGVSQNPRHKITKRGQNVTFRCDPISEHNRLYWYRQTLGQGPEFLTYFQNEAQLEKSRLLSDRFSAERPKGSFSTLEIQRTEQGDSAMYLCASSLEGGYEQYFGPGTRLTVT.